Given below is one T cell receptor (beta chain) in context. Its antigen remains unidentified. J lost 1 base, V lost 5 bases, and 7 bases had no gene match. From germline, CDR1 is LNHDA and CDR2 SQIVND (reference sequence). The CDR3 spans 15 residues. Profiled with immunoSEQ multiplex PCR; TCRdb holds only in-frame clones, not every one. The repertoire consists of around 160,000 clones, with approximately 90% occurring once and the leading ten covering around 0.98%. The source of the sample is a study of T cell responses to AZD1222 COVID-19 vaccine. Study observations and caveats: The sample set comprised mostly white British donors with more females, and clonal diversity was possibly underestimated. Unmutated variant regions are reportedly the target of nearly half of TCRs that are spike-specific. Only a handful of AZD1222 recipients were seropositive at baseline. Vaccine-associated CD4 TCRs spanned spike, dominant at 160-218 and 743-854.

This sequence was found in an adult who received the AZD1222 COVID-19 vaccine. This specimen consisted of peripheral blood, obtained 28 days after the second AZD1222 dose. V usage is TRBV19 and J usage is TRBJ1-1; 7 positions agree with TRBD1. CDR3 DNA: TGTGCCAGTAGTTTCTCCGGGACAGCGAACACTGAAGCTTTCTTT. Its translation is CASSFSGTANTEAFF. The full variable domain, rest sourced from reference TRBV19 and TRBJ1-1, is DGGITQSPKYLFRKEGQNVTLSCEQNLNHDAMYWYRQDPGQGLRLIYYSQIVNDFQKGDIAEGYSVSREKKESFPLTVTSAQKNPTAFYLCASSFSGTANTEAFFGQGTRLTVV.